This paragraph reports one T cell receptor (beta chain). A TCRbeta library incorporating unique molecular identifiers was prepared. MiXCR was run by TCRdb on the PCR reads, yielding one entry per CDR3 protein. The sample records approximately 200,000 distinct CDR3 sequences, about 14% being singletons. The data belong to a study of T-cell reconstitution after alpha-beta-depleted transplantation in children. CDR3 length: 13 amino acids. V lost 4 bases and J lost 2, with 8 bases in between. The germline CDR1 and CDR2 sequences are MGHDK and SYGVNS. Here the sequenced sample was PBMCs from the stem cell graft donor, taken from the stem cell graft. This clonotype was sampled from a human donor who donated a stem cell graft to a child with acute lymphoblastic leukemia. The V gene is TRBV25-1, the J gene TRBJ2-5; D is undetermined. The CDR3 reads CASSGGSQETQYF. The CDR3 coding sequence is TGTGCCAGCAGTGGCGGCAGTCAAGAGACCCAGTACTTC.